The 7 T cell receptor beta chains presented below share a single source sample, sequenced in a study of blood T cell repertoires in COVID-19. Data came from immunoSEQ multiplex PCR; TCRdb stores just in-frame clones and leaves some out. The sample yields about 98,000 clones, roughly 82% seen once. The sequenced material came from peripheral blood. The source of these receptors is an elderly man with acute or convalescent COVID-19.

This chain uses TRBV27 with TRBJ2-5, with TRBD2 as a possible D gene (6 bases). Trimming took 3 bases from V and 0 from J, leaving 17 bases between them. Germline CDR1 MNHEY, CDR2 SMNVEV (reference sequence). The CDR3 is 17 residues long. CDR3 sequence: CASSFLSGYSYQETQYF. The CDR3 DNA follows: TGTGCCAGCAGTTTCCTTAGCGGATACTCGTACCAAGAGACCCAGTACTTC.

The V call is TRBV5-1, the J call TRBJ1-5; D might be TRBD1 (5 bases). The V gene's germline CDR1 is SGHRS and CDR2 YFSETQ. Trimming stripped 4 bases from V and 8 bases from J, with 13 bases between. The CDR3 spans 13 residues. The CDR3 sequence is CASSRGLLEPQHF. The CDR3 nucleotides read TGCGCCAGCAGCCGGGGACTGCTTGAGCCCCAGCATTTT.

This clone has only one observation. V gene TRBV4-3 combines with J gene TRBJ2-5; 9 nucleotides match TRBD2. The CDR3 has 16 amino acids. Germline values: CDR1 LGHNA, CDR2 YSLEER. Trimming removed 0 bases from V and 5 bases from J; junction bases left unmatched: 7. The CDR3 protein is CASSQEAAGGRETQYF. The CDR3 nucleotides are TGCGCCAGCAGCCAAGAGGCGGCGGGGGGGAGGGAGACCCAGTACTTC.

The chain is built from TRBV7-2 and TRBJ2-7; D is perhaps TRBD2 (6 bases). The germline V gene encodes CDR1 SGHTA and CDR2 FQGNSA. The length of the CDR3 is 14 residues. The V and J ends lost 1 base and 6 bases respectively, with 13 bases between them. CDR3 amino acids: CASSLGRDSFEQYF. DNA of the CDR3: TGTGCCAGCAGCTTAGGCAGGGACTCGTTCGAGCAGTACTTC.

This chain links TRBV30 with TRBJ1-5; weak D call: TRBD1 (6 bases). V lost 4 bases, J lost 5 bases, and 24 bases lay in between. Germline V lookup: CDR1 GTSNPN, CDR2 SVGIG (reference sequence). The CDR3 spans 17 residues. The CDR3 reads CAWTSQGRASLDQPQHF. The DNA of the CDR3 is TGTGCCTGGACCTCTCAGGGGAGGGCTAGCCTCGATCAGCCCCAGCATTTT. The full variable domain, its missing parts supplied by reference TRBV30 and TRBJ1-5, is SQTIHQWPATLVQPVGSPLSLECTVEGTSNPNLYWYRQAAGRGLQLLFYSVGIGQISSEVPQNLSASRPQDRQFILSSKKLLLSDSGFYLCAWTSQGRASLDQPQHFGDGTRLSIL.

This chain joins TRBV25-1 and TRBJ2-7; 7 bases line up with TRBD1. After removal of 3 bases from V and 0 bases from J, the junction contained 5 bases not matched to a gene. This CDR3 contains 15 residues. Germline CDR1 reads MGHDK; CDR2 reads SYGVNS. The chain's CDR3 is CASSDPTGNSYEQYF. CDR3 coding DNA: TGTGCCAGCAGTGATCCGACAGGGAACTCCTACGAGCAGTACTTC.

The J gene is TRBJ1-5, the V gene TRBV7-2; D may be TRBD1 (5 bases). Germline CDR1 SGHTA, CDR2 FQGNSA. The CDR3 contains 15 residues. Between the trimmed V and J ends, which lost 5 bases and 7 bases, there was a span of 18 bases. This CDR3 reads CASSLGGSGGQPQHF. In DNA form, the CDR3 reads TGTGCCAGCAGCCTGGGGGGTTCCGGGGGACAGCCCCAGCATTTT.